Each of the 11 T cell receptor beta chains below was sequenced from the same sample in a study of T cell repertoires in cytomegalovirus infection. TCRdb used MiXCR to reprocess the reads, holding one entry per CDR3 protein. The profile shows some 130,000 distinct CDR3 sequences, under 30% of them singletons. Which antigens these TCRs recognize remains unknown. Sequenced input: PBMCs, sequenced either directly or after in vitro stimulation (not recorded which). All receptors come from a human donor in good health (CMV status not recorded). Some clones in this sample may be carry-over from other donors' samples.

There are many counts of this clonotype. V gene TRBV7-2 combines with J gene TRBJ1-4; TRBD1 might be the D (5 bases). The V end was cut by 5 bases, the J end by 3 bases, with 13 bases between. Germline loops: CDR1 SGHTA, CDR2 FQGNSA. The CDR3 runs to 15 residues. The CDR3 here is CASSPRPGANEKLFF. Here the CDR3 DNA reads TGTGCCAGCAGCCCAAGGCCGGGGGCTAATGAAAAACTGTTTTTT.

The chain is built from TRBV27 and TRBJ2-7; 11 nucleotides align to TRBD2. The CDR3 loop spans 15 amino acids. With 5 bases clipped from V and 5 bases from J, the junction kept 8 bases outside the gene matches. Per germline, CDR1 MNHEY and CDR2 SMNVEV (reference sequence). The chain's CDR3 is CASSLLAGGFNEQYF. The CDR3 DNA reads TGTGCCAGCAGTCTCTTAGCGGGAGGGTTCAACGAGCAGTACTTC.

This clonotype was seen more than once but under ten times. The chain combines TRBV4-1 with TRBJ1-6; D is unclear. Germline-derived CDR1 and CDR2 are MGHRA and YSYEKL. V was cut by 7 bases and J by 10 bases, with 14 bases left in between. There are 13 residues in the CDR3. The CDR3 reads CASTSAGQSPLHF. CDR3 bases: TGCGCCAGCACTTCCGCAGGTCAATCACCCCTCCACTTT.

In this sample, this clonotype turned up a few times. The CDR3 DNA follows: TGTGCCAGTAGTCCCGGCGTAGTGGGATTCGAGGGACTAGCAAATGAGCAGTTCTTC. It specifies CASSPGVVGFEGLANEQFF. This chain links TRBV19 with TRBJ2-1, with 9 bases lining up with TRBD2. Germline CDR1 LNHDA, CDR2 SQIVND (reference sequence). This CDR3 comprises 19 residues. Trimming removed 5 bases from V and 7 bases from J; junction bases left unmatched: 21.

This clonotype has a count of ten or more. J is TRBJ2-5 and V is TRBV11-3; 7 bases line up with TRBD2. Germline assignment: CDR1 SGHNT and CDR2 YENEEA. The CDR3 covers 14 residues. V lost 3 bases and J lost 5; bases outside the gene matches: 6. DNA for the CDR3: TGTGCCAGCAGCTTCGGCGGGAGTGGTGAGACCCAGTACTTC. It is translated as CASSFGGSGETQYF.

The table lists this clonotype with many counts. The chain carries TRBV5-6 and TRBJ2-2; 13 bases match TRBD2. This CDR3 contains 17 residues. The germline gives CDR1 SGHDT, CDR2 YYEEEE. V gave up 4 bases and J gave up 3 bases; unmatched junction bases: 6. CDR3 protein: CASSNGLAGVHTGELFF. DNA of the CDR3: TGTGCCAGCAGCAATGGACTAGCGGGAGTCCACACCGGGGAGCTGTTTTTT.

At least ten counts were recorded for this clonotype. The rearrangement links TRBV7-2 to TRBJ1-2; D possibly corresponds to TRBD1 (5 bases). The CDR3 spans 13 residues. Per germline, CDR1 SGHTA and CDR2 FQGNSA. Between the trimmed V and J ends, which lost 1 base and 6 bases, there was a span of 9 bases. CDR3 coding DNA: TGTGCCAGCAGCTTAGACAGGCTAGATGGCTACACCTTC. It is translated as CASSLDRLDGYTF.

This sequence joins TRBV28 and TRBJ2-7; D is unresolved. CDR1 MDHEN and CDR2 SYDVKM come from the germline V gene. CDR3 size: 15 residues. Trimming pared 6 bases from V and 0 bases from J, leaving 15 bases between. CDR3 coding DNA: TGTGCCAGCAGCCCGGGCGGAGTTAGCTCCTACGAGCAGTACTTC. This translates into CASSPGGVSSYEQYF.

In its sample, this clonotype was seen many times. The chain links TRBV7-2 to TRBJ2-7; the match to TRBD2 covers 10 bases. V was clipped by 1 base and J by 5 bases; unmatched bases: 8. CDR1 and CDR2 (germline): SGHTA, FQGNSA. CDR3 length: 16 residues. The CDR3 region is CASSLGPGTSANEQYF. CDR3 bases: TGTGCCAGCAGCTTAGGGCCCGGGACTAGCGCTAACGAGCAGTACTTC.

The genes are TRBV4-1 and TRBJ1-2, with D possibly matching TRBD1 (5 bases). The CDR3 is made up of 16 amino acids. The germline CDR1 and CDR2 sequences are MGHRA and YSYEKL. Trimming took off 0 bases at V and 4 bases at J, with 15 bases between the two ends. CDR3 nucleotide sequence: TGCGCCAGCAGCCAAGATGGGCACCTGGGACTCTATGGCTACACCTTC. Its protein is CASSQDGHLGLYGYTF.

At least ten counts were recorded for this clonotype. The gene calls are TRBV7-2 and TRBJ1-5, with TRBD1 identical over 9 bases. CDR3 length: 14 amino acids. From germline, CDR1 is SGHTA and CDR2 FQGNSA. The V and J ends lost 5 bases and 9 bases, in that order; junction bases with no gene match: 8. CDR3 protein: CASSPGQGTGPQHF. In DNA form, the CDR3 reads TGTGCCAGCAGCCCCGGACAGGGGACGGGGCCCCAGCATTTT.